Below are 2 T cell receptor delta chains sequenced from a single sample in a study of gamma-delta T cells after stem cell transplantation. TCRdb reprocessed the RT-PCR reads through CATT. This table has approximately 1,000 delta-chain clones, roughly 3.5% appearing once. The sequenced sample was gamma-delta T cells. Receptors were obtained from a human donor. It is not recorded whose cells these are; they may come from a transplant donor.

A remark on this clone: This DNA's translation differs at residue 5 from TCRdb's protein, which comes from a much larger clone; a read error is likely, and the protein shown is translated from the DNA. This chain joins TRDV2 and TRDJ2; D is ambiguous. There are 16 residues in the CDR3. V lost 4 bases and J lost 8, with 22 bases in between. The V gene's germline CDR1 is GEAIGNYY and CDR2 EKD. This CDR3 reads CACEHVGTEDWAQLFF. DNA of the CDR3: TGTGCCTGTGAGCATGTGGGTACTGAAGATTGGGCACAACTCTTCTTT.

In its sample, this clone was seen a few times. TCRdb assigns this DNA the protein of a much larger clone, which departs from its translation at residue 5; this likely reflects a read error, and the protein shown comes from translating the DNA. The chain employs TRDV2 and TRDJ1, with 13 bases that match TRDD3. The trim removed 3 bases at V and 9 bases at J, leaving 15 bases unmatched. In germline, CDR1 is GEAIGNYY, CDR2 EKD. This CDR3 has 17 amino acids. The CDR3 loop is CACDSVLGDTGGLELIF. The CDR3 nucleotides read TGTGCCTGTGACTCCGTACTGGGGGATACGGGGGGACTGGAACTCATCTTT.